Given below is one T cell receptor (beta chain) in context. Original methodology: Reference gene primer amplification gave estimated nucleated cell counts. TCRdb's copy holds only in-frame clones and misses some; the assay was immunoSEQ multiplex PCR. V, J and clone size reflect that table, while D and trimming were determined from the DNA. The sample holds over 150,000 clones, about 81% seen once. This sample is part of a study of blood T cell repertoires in COVID-19. Participant age was 18 to 89 years, and participants resided in around 24 US areas. This sequence originates from a man in his fifties who had recovered from COVID-19. Sequencing input: PBMCs or T cells enriched from blood (not recorded which).

CDR3 sequence: CASRETGVDQPQHF. As DNA, the CDR3 is TGTGCCAGTAGGGAGACAGGGGTTGATCAGCCCCAGCATTTT. The chain is built from TRBV19 and TRBJ1-5; TRBD1 matches 8 bases. Trimming took 6 bases from V and 5 from J; bases not matched to a gene: 6. CDR3 length: 14 residues. In germline, CDR1 is LNHDA, CDR2 SQIVND (reference sequence).